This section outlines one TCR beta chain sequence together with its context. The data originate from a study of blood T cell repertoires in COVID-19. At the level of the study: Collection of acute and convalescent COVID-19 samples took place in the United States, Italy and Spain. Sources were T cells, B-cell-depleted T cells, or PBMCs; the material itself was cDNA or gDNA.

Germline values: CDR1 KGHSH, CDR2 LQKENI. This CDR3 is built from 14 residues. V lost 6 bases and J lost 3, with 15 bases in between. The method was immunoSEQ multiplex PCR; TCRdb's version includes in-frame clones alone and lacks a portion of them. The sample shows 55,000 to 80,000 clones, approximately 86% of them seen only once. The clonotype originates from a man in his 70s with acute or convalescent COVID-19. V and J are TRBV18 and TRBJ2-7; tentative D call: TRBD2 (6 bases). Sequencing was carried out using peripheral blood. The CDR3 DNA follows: TGTGCCAGCTCGCCGGGACTCCCGATCTACGAGCAGTACTTC. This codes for CASSPGLPIYEQYF. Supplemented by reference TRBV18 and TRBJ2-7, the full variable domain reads NAGVMQNPRHLVRRRGQEARLRCSPMKGHSHVYWYRQLPEEGLKFMVYLQKENIIDESGMPKERFSAEFPKEGPSILRIQQVVRGDSAAYFCASSPGLPIYEQYFGPGTRLTVT.